This T cell receptor beta chain derives from a study of CD8 T cells in Susac syndrome (dated by TCRdb to about 2019). Background for the entire study: The study used repertoire sequencing to test whether antigen drove CD8+ T cell activation and differentiation in Susac syndrome. CD8+ T cell repertoire clonality was compared between some 12 healthy donors, roughly 14 Susac syndrome patients and 15 multiple sclerosis patients. Study-wide conclusions, independent of this receptor: The study acknowledged that relatively few individuals were included in the TCR sequencing and HLA analysis.

This clonotype turned up a few times. Its antigen remains unidentified. Base qualities are not recorded, but no much larger clone differs from it by a single base. High-throughput TCR beta sequencing profiled peripheral blood CD8+ and CD4+ T cells from healthy donors, Susac syndrome patients and multiple sclerosis patients. Healthy donors were age- and sex-matched controls. Bulk CD8+ and CD4+ T cells were purified by magnetic negative isolation, while CD8+ TEMRA cells were enriched using FACS. Blood was drawn into EDTA tubes, processed within 24 hours, and PBMCs were isolated by density gradient centrifugation. PBMCs destined for TCR sequencing were cryopreserved in liquid nitrogen and later thawed in a 37 °C water bath. The sorted or isolated CD4+, CD8+ and CD8+ TEMRA cells reached a purity of at least 90%. RNA was extracted using the RNeasy kit, and about 0.45 to 1 ug of the RNA was reverse transcribed with random hexamers. The immunoSEQ multiplex PCR assay, which covers 54 Vbeta and 13 Jbeta segments, was used to amplify TCR beta CDR3 regions. Bias from PCR amplification was corrected by using a synthetic template baseline for primer optimization and for computational correction. For the original study's pipeline: Reads were assigned to V, D and J genes according to IMGT and analyzed in immunoSEQ Analyzer, with only productive sequences retained. To calculate clonality, Shannon entropy was normalized by log2 of the number of productive unique sequences and then subtracted from one. For each patient and control, public and private clones were evaluated among the 100 most prevalent clones. Clones were defined as Susac-specific if absent from the healthy and MS cohorts, from 900 to 1,200 published viral clones and from other ImmuneACCESS disease sequences. The raw public data were reprocessed by TCRdb itself: fastp quality trimming at Q25, MiXCR clonotype calling, in-frame beta chains only. Each entry merges the rows of one CDR3 protein and shows their most common DNA and genes. These V and J calls derive from TCRdb rather than the authors' analysis. This sample gives fewer than 65,000 distinct CDR3 sequences in total; approximately 94% of them show up just once. Of the sample, 0.15% to 0.2% falls within the top ten clones.

Including cysteine and phenylalanine, the CDR3 has 14 amino acids. Only the CDR3 region is kept as DNA, spanning 42 bases read in frame from base 1. Trimming accounts for 5 bases at V and 2 bases at J, while the number of junction bases matched to no gene is 6. The germline V gene encodes CDR1 SGHAT and CDR2 FQNNGV. Sequenced input: CD8+ T cells from PBMCs. The receptor was isolated from a human donor in good health. This chain joins TRBV11-2 to TRBJ2-7; the central 7 bases match TRBD1. The DNA reads as follows: TGTGCCAGCAGCGTCAACAGGGGCGCCTACGAGCAGTACTTC. This gives the protein CASSVNRGAYEQYF. Beyond the CDR3, the reference TRBV11-2 and TRBJ2-7 genes provide the residues; the full variable domain reads: EAGVAQSPRYKIIEKRQSVAFWCNPISGHATLYWYQQILGQGPKLLIQFQNNGVVDDSQLPKDRFSAERLKGVDSTLKIQPAKLEDSAVYLCASSVNRGAYEQYFGPGTRLTVT.